The clone carrying this T cell receptor (beta chain) has a count of ten or more. The sample is drawn from a study of spatial heterogeneity in lung cancer. Time point given: blood at routine non-recurrence follow-up after resection. MiXCR, applied by TCRdb to the 5' RACE reads, yields one record per CDR3 protein. The data contain tens of thousands of distinct CDR3 sequences, 5.4% of them seen just once; the ten biggest clones take up approximately 24%. Germline V gene lookup returns CDR1 SGHDT and CDR2 YYEEEE. Trimming removed 7 bases from V and 2 bases from J, with 17 bases in between. The CDR3 totals 15 residues.

This rearrangement joins TRBV5-6 to TRBJ2-3, with D maybe TRBD1 (5 bases). Material: PBMCs, obtained at follow-up. The sequence derives from a female donor with early-stage non-small cell lung cancer. The CDR3 loop is CASGQTEFFTDTQYF. CDR3 coding DNA: TGTGCCAGCGGACAAACGGAATTTTTCACAGATACGCAGTATTTT.